This T cell receptor (beta chain) derives from a study of CD8 T cells in Susac syndrome. While CD8+ and CD4+ T cells were isolated negatively, TEMRA cells were enriched by FACS. Trimming removed 5 bases from V and 5 bases from J; junction bases left unmatched: 11. The length of the CDR3 is 15 residues. CDR1 is DFQATT and CDR2 is SNEGSKA in the germline V gene (reference sequence). Roughly 0.5 to 1 ug RNA was reverse transcribed with random hexamers. From the immunoSEQ multiplex PCR reads, TCRdb called clonotypes with MiXCR, one entry per CDR3 protein. The table lists 180,000 or so distinct CDR3 sequences, around 94% of them singletons.

The sequencing sample was made of CD4+ T cells from PBMCs. The rearrangement joins TRBV20-1 to TRBJ2-1; 8 bases are shared with TRBD2. The TCR sequence derives from a human donor in good health. CDR3 amino acids: CSASQGGTRNNEQFF. CDR3 in DNA: TGCAGTGCTTCCCAGGGAGGGACTAGGAACAATGAGCAGTTCTTC.